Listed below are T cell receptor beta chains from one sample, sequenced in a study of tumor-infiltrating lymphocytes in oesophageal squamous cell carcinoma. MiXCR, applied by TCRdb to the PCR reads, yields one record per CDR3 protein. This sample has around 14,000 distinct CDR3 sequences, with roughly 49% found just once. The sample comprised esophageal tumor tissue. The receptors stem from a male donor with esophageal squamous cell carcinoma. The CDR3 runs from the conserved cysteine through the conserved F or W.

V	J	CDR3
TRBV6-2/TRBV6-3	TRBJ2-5	CASRGDTVSWGSYNEQYF
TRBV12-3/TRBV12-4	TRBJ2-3	CASSFRGSTDTQYF
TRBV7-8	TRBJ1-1	CASSGGLDTEAFF
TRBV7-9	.	CASSLRLAGEDEQFF
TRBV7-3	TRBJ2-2	CASSSTSGSTGELFF
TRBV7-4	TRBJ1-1	CASSLRSNTEAFF
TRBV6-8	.	CASSYSRDYEQYF
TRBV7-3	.	CASSLTFTSVNNEQFF
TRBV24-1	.	CATSDYRPGEKSIDEQFF
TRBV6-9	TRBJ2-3	CASRDSPATQYF
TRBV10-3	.	CAISESGDYGYTF
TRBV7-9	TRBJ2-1	CASSYRYNEQFF
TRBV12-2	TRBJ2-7	CASRLALGEQYF
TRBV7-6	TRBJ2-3	CASSLSRAGERRRWDTQYF
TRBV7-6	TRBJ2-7	CASSNAAGGYEQYF
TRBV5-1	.	CASSLDEGEQFF
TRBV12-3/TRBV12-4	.	CASSLGVIETQYF
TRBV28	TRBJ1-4	CASSFLWDMDEKLFF
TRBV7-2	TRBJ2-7	CASSLHKGEQYF
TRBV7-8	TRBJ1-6	CASSPRQRYEQYF
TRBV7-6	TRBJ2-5	CASSRTRETQYF
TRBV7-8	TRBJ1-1	CASSLILGLRVMDTEAFF
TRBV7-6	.	CASSSGTGVQNVQYF
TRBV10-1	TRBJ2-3	CASSDSSAGDTQYF
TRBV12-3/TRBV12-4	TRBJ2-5	CASSVSQGLRQYF
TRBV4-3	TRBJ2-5	CASSQELARVETQYF
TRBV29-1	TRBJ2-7	CSAGVGTKNNEQYF
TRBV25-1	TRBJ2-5	CASSEREGGETQYF
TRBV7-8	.	CASSLGQGAYEQYF
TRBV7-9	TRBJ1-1	CASSWFVGTEAFF
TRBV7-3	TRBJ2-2	CASSPPPGPGELFF
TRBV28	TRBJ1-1	CASSPPTTGKSEAFF
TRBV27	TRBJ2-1	CASSLGDRPGINNEQFF
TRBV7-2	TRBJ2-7	CASSLAAISYEQYF
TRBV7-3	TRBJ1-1	CASSPTGFTEAFF
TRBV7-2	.	CASSRGGTVSYEQYF
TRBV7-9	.	CASSLSTGGAGGYTF
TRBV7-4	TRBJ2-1	CASSSLRYEQFF
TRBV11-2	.	CASSLRGEYQETQYF
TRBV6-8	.	CASSYPRLAEQFF
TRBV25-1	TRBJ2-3	CASSYAGVPDTQYF
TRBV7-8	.	CASRVGQGAWNEQFF
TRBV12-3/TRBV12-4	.	CASSYQEVYEQYF
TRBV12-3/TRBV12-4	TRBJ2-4	CASSARGRAKNIQYF
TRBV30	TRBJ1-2	CAWSVRLLGYTF